The 18 T cell receptor beta chains below were found in one sample sequenced in a study of blood T cell repertoires in COVID-19. Only in-frame clones appear in the TCRdb table, and some are missing; sequencing was by immunoSEQ multiplex PCR. The sample lists about 250,000 clones; around 88% were seen once. Sequencing was done on a sample of peripheral blood. These receptors all stem from a man aged 40-49 years with active or convalescent COVID-19.

The chain has TRBV5-1 and TRBJ1-1; 7 bases are a match to TRBD1. The J segment lost 5 bases and the V segment lost 4 bases, leaving 8 bases of the junction unmatched. Germline V lookup: CDR1 SGHRS, CDR2 YFSETQ. The length of the CDR3 is 14 residues. CDR3 nucleotide sequence: TGCGCCAGCAGCGCGGCAGACAGGGTAACTGAAGCTTTCTTT. This translates into CASSAADRVTEAFF.

The chain uses TRBV18 and TRBJ1-5; TRBD1 aligns across 8 bases. V was clipped by 5 bases and J by 5 bases; unmatched bases: 5. The germline CDR1 and CDR2 sequences are KGHSH and LQKENI. The CDR3 spans 14 residues. CDR3 sequence (DNA): TGTGCCAGCTCATCACAGGGGGTGGATCAGCCCCAGCATTTT. Translation: CASSSQGVDQPQHF.

This chain links TRBV11-2 with TRBJ2-5; 7 nucleotides align to TRBD1. With 4 bases clipped from V and 5 bases from J, the junction kept 10 bases outside the gene matches. The CDR3 sequence is 15 residues long. Germline CDR1 SGHAT, CDR2 FQNNGV. CDR3 nucleotide sequence: TGTGCCAGCAGCTCCCCCACAGGGGCTCGGGAGACCCAGTACTTC. Translated: CASSSPTGARETQYF.

The CDR3 protein is CASSLASGREHEQFF. DNA for the CDR3: TGTGCCAGCAGCTTAGCGTCCGGGCGGGAACATGAGCAGTTCTTC. V is TRBV7-6 and J is TRBJ2-1; D is possibly TRBD2 (6 bases). V was clipped by 0 bases and J by 8 bases, with 14 bases between them. This CDR3 comprises 15 residues. CDR1 is SGHVS and CDR2 is FNYEAQ in the germline V gene. Full variable domain (missing parts from reference TRBV7-6 and TRBJ2-1): GAGVSQSPRYKVTKRGQDVALRCDPISGHVSLYWYRQALGQGPEFLTYFNYEAQQDKSGLPNDRFSAERPEGSISTLTIQRTEQRDSAMYRCASSLASGREHEQFFGPGTRLTVL.

This sequence joins TRBV6-5 and TRBJ1-4, with TRBD1 matching 8 bases. Germline V CDR1 and CDR2: MNHEY, SVGAGI. The length of the CDR3 is 12 residues. After removal of 6 bases from V and 8 bases from J, the junction contained 2 bases not matched to a gene. CDR3 protein: CASRTGEEKLFF. The CDR3, as DNA: TGTGCCAGCAGGACAGGGGAAGAAAAACTGTTTTTT.

The CDR3 loop is CAWNRQGVGTGELFF. The DNA for the CDR3 is TGTGCCTGGAATCGACAGGGGGTAGGCACCGGGGAGCTGTTTTTT. The gene calls are TRBV30 and TRBJ2-2; 9 bases match TRBD1. Germline CDR1 GTSNPN, CDR2 SVGIG (reference sequence). This CDR3 has 15 amino acids. V gave up 4 bases and J gave up 4 bases; unmatched junction bases: 7.

This chain uses TRBV7-2 with TRBJ2-6, with a possible D match to TRBD2 (5 bases). The CDR3 loop spans 15 amino acids. Germline V gene data show CDR1 as SGHTA and CDR2 as FQGNSA. V was shortened by 8 bases and J by 0 bases, with 11 bases between the two germline ends. The CDR3 spells CASGGSSSGANVLTF. DNA for the CDR3: TGTGCCAGCGGCGGGTCTAGCTCTGGGGCCAACGTCCTGACTTTC.

The rearrangement uses TRBV21-1 and TRBJ1-6; TRBD1 is the table's D call, not checked against the DNA. TRBV21-1 is termed a pseudogene. The CDR3 spans 16 residues. The CDR3 loop reads CASSKPHSGSNSPLHF. The CDR3 nucleotides read TGTGCCAGCAGCAAACCGCACTCAGGGTCAAATTCACCCCTCCACTTT.

CDR3 nucleotide sequence: TGTGCCAGCAGCTTGGGGACAATACTCTATGGCTACACCTTC. Its protein is CASSLGTILYGYTF. The J gene is TRBJ1-2, the V gene TRBV13, with a possible D match to TRBD1 (6 bases). The ends were cut back, 3 bases at V and 4 bases at J, with 12 bases in the middle. This CDR3 comprises 14 residues. CDR1 is PRHDT, CDR2 FYEKMQ, per germline (reference sequence).

This clone was counted only a few times. J is TRBJ1-5 and V is TRBV10-3; maybe TRBD1 (5 bases). Germline V gives CDR1 ENHRY, CDR2 SYGVKD. CDR3 length: 15 residues. Trimming removed 0 bases at V and 1 base at J, with 7 bases between. Here the CDR3 DNA reads TGTGCCATCAGTGAGTCGGGGCGGAGCAATCAGCCCCAGCATTTT. Amino acids: CAISESGRSNQPQHF.

This clone appeared a few times. The J gene is TRBJ2-7, the V gene TRBV29-1; the D is unclear. V lost 0 bases and J lost 2, with 14 bases in between. Germline lookup yields CDR1 SQVTM and CDR2 ANQGSEA. CDR3 size: 15 residues. The CDR3 here is CSVEDGQPNPYEQYF. The CDR3, as DNA: TGCAGCGTTGAAGATGGGCAGCCTAACCCCTACGAGCAGTACTTC.

The chain couples TRBV4-3 to TRBJ1-6, with 7 nucleotides matching TRBD1. V gave up 8 bases and J gave up 8 bases; unmatched junction bases: 12. The CDR3 is 15 amino acids. The V gene's germline CDR1 is LGHNA and CDR2 YSLEER. CDR3 sequence (DNA): TGCGCCAGCGCTACCGGGACAGCTCTTTATTCACCCCTCCACTTT. Its translation: CASATGTALYSPLHF.

The rearrangement links TRBV5-1 to TRBJ1-2, with a tentative D call TRBD1 (5 bases). The length of the CDR3 is 15 residues. V was shortened by 4 bases and J by 6 bases, with 19 bases between the two germline ends. CDR1 is SGHRS and CDR2 is YFSETQ in the germline V gene. The CDR3 nucleotides are TGCGCCAGCAGCCCACGAGGGAGGGGTGGAGATGGCTACACCTTC. Translating gives CASSPRGRGGDGYTF.

The chain links TRBV7-2 to TRBJ1-1, with TRBD1 identical over 7 bases. CDR1 SGHTA and CDR2 FQGNSA come from the germline V gene. J lost 7 bases, V lost 3 bases, and 5 bases had no gene match. The CDR3 runs 13 residues. The CDR3 here is CASSFSGGGEAFF. The CDR3 DNA is TGTGCCAGCAGCTTTTCAGGGGGTGGTGAAGCTTTCTTT.

The CDR3 DNA reads as TGTGCCAGCAGCTTATCAGGTGGTCTTAATACGCAGTATTTT. It translates to CASSLSGGLNTQYF. The chain uses TRBV7-9 and TRBJ2-3; D is unresolved. V shed 2 bases and J shed 7 bases, with 13 bases lying between them. CDR1 is SEHNR, CDR2 FQNEAQ, per germline (reference sequence). This CDR3 comprises 14 residues.

The gene calls are TRBV4-1 and TRBJ2-2, with 10 bases identical to TRBD2. The V gene's germline CDR1 is MGHRA and CDR2 YSYEKL. Germline trimming cut 6 bases from V and 3 bases from J; bases unmatched to any gene: 7. This CDR3 is 16 amino acids long. CDR3 bases: TGCGCCAGCAGACAAAGGACTAGCGGATACACCGGGGAGCTGTTTTTT. Translated: CASRQRTSGYTGELFF.

J is TRBJ2-7 and V is TRBV5-8, with 12 positions matching TRBD1. V shed 0 bases, J shed 7 bases, and the junction held 5 bases outside the gene matches. This CDR3 comprises 15 residues. CDR1 is SGHTS and CDR2 is YDEGEE in the germline V gene. CDR3 in DNA: TGTGCCAGCAGCTTGGGGGACAGGGGGCGAGTTGAGCAGTACTTC. It specifies CASSLGDRGRVEQYF.

The rearrangement joins TRBV30 to TRBJ1-5, with D perhaps matching TRBD1 (6 bases). The CDR3 totals 13 residues. The ends were cut back, 8 bases at V and 7 bases at J, with 18 bases in the middle. Germline V lookup: CDR1 GTSNPN, CDR2 SVGIG (reference sequence). The DNA of the CDR3 is TGTGCCGCTGATTGGGGGCTAGGACAGCCCCAGCATTTT. Translating gives CAADWGLGQPQHF.